The 30 T cell receptor beta chains below were found in one sample sequenced in a study of identical twins. TCRdb processed the 5' RACE reads anew with MiXCR; each CDR3 protein has one entry. The data contain around 220,000 distinct CDR3 sequences, about an eighth of them singletons. The sequenced material came from memory (CD45RO+) T cells sorted from blood. These receptors originate from a woman aged 18-29 years in good health.

The chain uses TRBV12-3 or TRBV12-4 and TRBJ2-3; D unresolved. Trimming left V 6 bases short and J 1 base short, with 14 bases between. The CDR3 is made up of 15 amino acids. CDR3 DNA: TGTGCCAGCAGCCCCTCCAGTAGGGGCACAGATACGCAGTATTTT. It is translated as CASSPSSRGTDTQYF.

This clonotype was found many times. The V call is TRBV12-3 or TRBV12-4, the J call TRBJ1-4, with 7 bases lining up with TRBD1. CDR3 length: 14 amino acids. V trimming: 6 bases; J trimming: 5 bases; junction bases outside the gene matches: 6. This CDR3 is CASRNRDRNEKLFF. The CDR3 DNA follows: TGTGCCAGCAGGAACCGGGACAGAAATGAAAAACTGTTTTTT.

This clonotype turned up a few times. One end of the junction does not line up with germline, which may come from a read error. The V call is TRBV10-3, the J call TRBJ2-5; D tentatively fits TRBD1 or TRBD2 (6 bases each). The CDR3 runs 13 residues. Germline V gene sequence: CDR1 ENHRY, CDR2 SYGVKD. The CDR3 DNA reads as TGTGCCATCAGTGAGGAGGGGGGAGAGACTCAGTACTTC. Its protein product is CAISEEGGETQYF.

V gene TRBV5-1 combines with J gene TRBJ2-6, with TRBD1 as a possible D gene (6 bases). Germline CDR1 and CDR2: SGHRS and YFSETQ. This CDR3 spans 16 amino acids. V shed 6 bases and J shed 0 bases, with 13 bases lying between them. The CDR3, as DNA: TGCGCCAGCACCGGGACACCAGGCTCTGGGGCCAACGTCCTGACTTTC. It translates to CASTGTPGSGANVLTF.

This clonotype appeared many times. The V call is TRBV12-3 or TRBV12-4, the J call TRBJ2-2, with D possibly matching TRBD2 (6 bases). The CDR3 spans 14 residues. Trimming removed 8 bases from V and 6 bases from J, with 16 bases in between. The CDR3 protein is CASRGDSRAGELFF. CDR3 DNA sequence: TGTGCCAGCCGTGGGGACTCCCGGGCCGGGGAGCTGTTTTTT.

This clonotype was found a few times. The chain is built from TRBV5-1 and TRBJ2-7; D is perhaps TRBD1 (5 bases). CDR3 length equals 13 residues. Germline CDR1 reads SGHRS; CDR2 reads YFSETQ. Trimming took 3 bases from V and 6 from J, leaving 13 bases between them. This chain's CDR3 is CASSSVGVGEQYF. The CDR3 nucleotides read TGCGCCAGCAGCTCAGTAGGGGTCGGCGAGCAGTACTTC.

This clonotype was seen more than once but under ten times. The rearrangement links TRBV6-2 or TRBV6-3 to TRBJ2-2; TRBD2 might be the D (5 bases). The CDR3 length is 17 residues. Trimming removed 5 bases from V and 1 base from J, with 17 bases in between. From germline, CDR1 is MNHEY and CDR2 SVGEGT. As DNA, the CDR3 is TGTGCCAGCAGTATCTTAGTAAGGGCGGGGAACACCGGGGAGCTGTTTTTT. This codes for CASSILVRAGNTGELFF.

This chain links TRBV15 with TRBJ2-3; D is tentatively TRBD1 or TRBD2 (6 bases each). This CDR3 is built from 14 residues. Deletions cut 2 bases from V and 4 bases from J, with 10 bases between. Per the germline V gene, CDR1 is LNHNV and CDR2 is YYDKDF (reference sequence). The CDR3 coding sequence is TGTGCCACCAGCAGACAGGAGGGGGCAGATACGCAGTATTTT. Amino acid sequence: CATSRQEGADTQYF.

This clonotype was observed many times. The chain has TRBV6-2 or TRBV6-3 and TRBJ2-2, with a weak D call TRBD2 (6 bases). The CDR3 length is 14 residues. V dropped 6 bases and J dropped 6 bases, with 14 bases sitting between them. The V gene's germline CDR1 is MNHEY and CDR2 SVGEGT. The CDR3 here is CASSAGLSPGELFF. The CDR3 DNA follows: TGTGCCAGCAGCGCCGGACTATCGCCCGGGGAGCTGTTTTTT.

The chain joins TRBV7-2 to TRBJ2-2, with TRBD2 matching 10 bases. The CDR3 extends over 16 amino acids. V dropped 6 bases and J dropped 3; count of bases not matched to a gene: 7. Germline CDR1 and CDR2: SGHTA and FQGNSA. CDR3 amino acids: CASRQSGGGDTGELFF. The CDR3 DNA is TGTGCCAGCAGACAAAGCGGGGGGGGCGACACCGGGGAGCTGTTTTTT.

This clonotype was seen only a few times. This chain links TRBV11-1 with TRBJ2-5; D is possibly TRBD1 (5 bases). This CDR3 contains 13 residues. V lost 1 base and J 3 bases, leaving 6 bases between the germline ends. Per germline, CDR1 SGHAT and CDR2 FQDESV (reference sequence). The CDR3 spells CASSLGTKETQYF. CDR3 in DNA: TGTGCCAGCAGCTTAGGGACAAAAGAGACCCAGTACTTC. Using reference TRBV11-1 and TRBJ2-5 for the parts outside the CDR3, the full variable domain is EAEVAQSPRYKITEKSQAVAFWCDPISGHATLYWYRQILGQGPELLVQFQDESVVDDSQLPKDRFSAERLKGVDSTLKIQPAELGDSAMYLCASSLGTKETQYFGPGTRLLVL.

V is TRBV7-2 and J is TRBJ2-3; no clear D gene. Germline V gene data show CDR1 as SGHTA and CDR2 as FQGNSA. The CDR3 runs 16 residues. V lost 5 bases and J 5 bases, leaving 20 bases between the germline ends. CDR3 sequence reads: CASSPGLSKVEDTQYF. In nucleotides, the CDR3 is TGTGCCAGCAGCCCCGGGCTATCTAAGGTGGAAGATACGCAGTATTTT.

Here the CDR3 reads CASSQQGGAAEQYF. CDR3 in DNA: TGTGCCAGCAGCCAACAAGGGGGCGCGGCCGAGCAGTACTTC. The chain employs TRBV12-3 or TRBV12-4 and TRBJ2-7; 7 nucleotides align to TRBD1. The CDR3 totals 14 residues. J lost 6 bases, V lost 6 bases, and 11 bases had no gene match.

This clonotype was counted a few times. The CDR3 sequence is CASIQAHEQFF. CDR3 bases: TGTGCCAGCATACAGGCCCATGAGCAGTTCTTC. This chain uses TRBV28 with TRBJ2-1, with a weak D call TRBD1 (5 bases). The V gene's germline CDR1 is MDHEN and CDR2 SYDVKM. The CDR3 covers 11 residues. V lost 7 bases and J lost 8, with 9 bases in between.

This clonotype was observed many times. V gene TRBV7-2 combines with J gene TRBJ2-1, with TRBD2 matching over 9 bases. The CDR3 is made up of 16 amino acids. CDR1 and CDR2 from the germline V gene are SGHTA and FQGNSA. Germline trimming cut 5 bases from V and 4 bases from J; bases unmatched to any gene: 9. The CDR3 DNA reads TGTGCCAGCAGCCCCTATCTAGCGGGGACTTACAATGAGCAGTTCTTC. Its protein is CASSPYLAGTYNEQFF. The complete variable domain, with remaining parts taken from reference TRBV7-2 and TRBJ2-1, reads GAGVSQSPSNKVTEKGKDVELRCDPISGHTALYWYRQSLGQGLEFLIYFQGNSAPDKSGLPSDRFSAERTGGSVSTLTIQRTQQEDSAVYLCASSPYLAGTYNEQFFGPGTRLTVL.

This clonotype was observed at least ten times. The chain combines TRBV12-3 or TRBV12-4 with TRBJ1-5, with no clear D. Trimming stripped 2 bases from V and 5 bases from J, with 4 bases between. This CDR3 is 12 amino acids long. CDR3 in DNA: TGTGCCAGCAGTTTAAGGTATCAGCCCCAGCATTTT. It codes for CASSLRYQPQHF.

Here the CDR3 reads CSASEDSSNQPQHF. For the CDR3, the DNA is TGCAGTGCTAGTGAGGATAGTAGCAATCAGCCCCAGCATTTT. J is TRBJ1-5 and V is TRBV20-1, with D unresolved. The germline V and J ends were trimmed by 3 bases and 0 bases, with 9 bases remaining between them. Per the germline V gene, CDR1 is DFQATT and CDR2 is SNEGSKA (reference sequence). The CDR3 sequence is 14 residues long.

The chain couples TRBV5-1 to TRBJ2-4; D is perhaps TRBD2 (6 bases). Germline loops: CDR1 SGHRS, CDR2 YFSETQ. The CDR3 extends over 16 amino acids. The ends were cut back, 2 bases at V and 6 bases at J, with 18 bases in the middle. DNA of the CDR3: TGCGCCAGCAGCTTCGAAAGCGGGCCCGGGGGAAACATTCAGTACTTC. It codes for CASSFESGPGGNIQYF.

J is TRBJ2-7 and V is TRBV7-9; 7 nucleotides match TRBD2. CDR1 and CDR2 (germline): SEHNR, FQNEAQ (reference sequence). The junction had 7 bases not matched to a gene; V was cut back by 4 bases and J by 4 bases. This CDR3 contains 14 residues. CDR3 amino acids: CASSYQRDGYEQYF. In DNA form, the CDR3 reads TGTGCCAGCAGCTACCAGCGGGATGGGTACGAGCAGTACTTC.

Regarding this clonotype: At one of its ends the junction is not consistent with the germline gene, which may arise from a read error. This chain connects TRBV15 to TRBJ1-1; D not certain. This CDR3 region has 16 residues. In germline, CDR1 is LNHNV, CDR2 YYDKDF (reference sequence). CDR3 region: CASSRDHRATFTEAFF. CDR3 nucleotides: TGTGCCTCCAGCAGAGATCATCGGGCAACTTTCACTGAAGCTTTCTTT.

This clonotype turned up a few times. Germline and junction disagree at one end, which may indicate a read error. The genes are TRBV24-1 and TRBJ1-2; TRBD1 might be the D (6 bases). The CDR3 length is 11 residues. Looked up from germline, CDR1 is KGHDR and CDR2 is SFDVKD. This chain's CDR3 is CATSDGGPPLF. In nucleotides, the CDR3 is TGTGCCACCAGTGATGGGGGGCCACCGCTCTTC.

The chain has TRBV24-1 and TRBJ2-3; a weak D match, TRBD1 (5 bases). The CDR3 sequence is 15 residues long. In germline, CDR1 is KGHDR, CDR2 SFDVKD. Trimming pared 2 bases from V and 2 bases from J, leaving 10 bases between. The CDR3 protein is CATSDSRTITDTQYF. The CDR3, as DNA: TGTGCCACCAGTGATTCGAGGACAATCACAGATACGCAGTATTTT.

V usage is TRBV7-2 and J usage is TRBJ2-7, with D perhaps TRBD1 (6 bases). This CDR3 has 16 residues. Trimming stripped 7 bases from V and 0 bases from J, with 19 bases between. CDR1 SGHTA and CDR2 FQGNSA come from the germline V gene. Here the CDR3 DNA reads TGTGCCAGCACCAATAGACGGGACACCCTCTCCTACGAGCAGTACTTC. Translating gives CASTNRRDTLSYEQYF.

This clonotype appeared a few times. CDR3 sequence: CASSYSIFTEAFF. The DNA of the CDR3 is TGTGCCAGCAGTTACTCGATATTTACTGAAGCTTTCTTT. The chain joins TRBV6-2 or TRBV6-3 to TRBJ1-1; D is ambiguous. The V gene lost 0 bases and the J gene lost 5 bases, with 7 bases spanning the gap. The germline V gene encodes CDR1 MNHEY and CDR2 SVGEGT. CDR3 length equals 13 residues.

This clonotype was seen more than once but under ten times. The chain couples TRBV29-1 to TRBJ1-4; possible D gene TRBD1, 6 bases. From germline, CDR1 is SQVTM and CDR2 ANQGSEA. The CDR3 has 8 amino acids. Here the CDR3 DNA reads TGCAGTGACAGCAGGGGGTTTTTT. It yields the protein CSDSRGFF.

The genes are TRBV29-1 and TRBJ2-7; TRBD2 might be the D (5 bases). This CDR3 comprises 12 residues. Germline CDR1 is SQVTM and CDR2 is ANQGSEA. Between the trimmed V and J ends, which lost 7 bases and 3 bases, there was a span of 13 bases. In DNA form, the CDR3 reads TGCAGCGCAGGACGGGAACTCTACGAGCAGTACTTC. Amino acid sequence: CSAGRELYEQYF.

The rearrangement links TRBV28 to TRBJ2-7; no firm D call. Germline CDR1 is MDHEN and CDR2 is SYDVKM. The CDR3 has 12 amino acids. Trimming took off 3 bases at V and 6 bases at J, with 9 bases between the two ends. CDR3 sequence reads: CASSFRVGEQYF. Here the CDR3 DNA reads TGTGCCAGCAGTTTCCGAGTCGGCGAGCAGTACTTC.

The chain recombines TRBV3-1 with TRBJ1-3; 7 bases agree with TRBD1. The CDR3 consists of 17 residues. Germline V lookup: CDR1 LGHDT, CDR2 YNNKEL (reference sequence). With V trimmed by 0 bases and J by 7 bases, 12 bases remained unmatched. The DNA for the CDR3 is TGTGCCAGCAGCCAAGAAGGGGGCCGTTTTAATCGGAACACCATATATTTT. Protein sequence: CASSQEGGRFNRNTIYF.

The sample holds many counts of this clonotype. The rearrangement uses TRBV4-1 and TRBJ2-1; tentative D call: TRBD2 (6 bases). Per the germline V gene, CDR1 is MGHRA and CDR2 is YSYEKL. The CDR3 has 15 amino acids. Trimming took 0 bases from V and 6 from J, leaving 12 bases between them. CDR3 DNA sequence: TGCGCCAGCAGCCAAGATTTCTCCGGGGGCAATGAGCAGTTCTTC. It translates to CASSQDFSGGNEQFF.

The V call is TRBV5-1, the J call TRBJ2-3; 10 positions match TRBD2. CDR3 size: 15 residues. With 1 base clipped from V and 3 bases from J, the junction kept 2 bases outside the gene matches. Germline V CDR1 and CDR2: SGHRS, YFSETQ. The DNA for the CDR3 is TGCGCCAGCAGCTTGCTGGGACTAGCGACAGATACGCAGTATTTT. It encodes CASSLLGLATDTQYF.